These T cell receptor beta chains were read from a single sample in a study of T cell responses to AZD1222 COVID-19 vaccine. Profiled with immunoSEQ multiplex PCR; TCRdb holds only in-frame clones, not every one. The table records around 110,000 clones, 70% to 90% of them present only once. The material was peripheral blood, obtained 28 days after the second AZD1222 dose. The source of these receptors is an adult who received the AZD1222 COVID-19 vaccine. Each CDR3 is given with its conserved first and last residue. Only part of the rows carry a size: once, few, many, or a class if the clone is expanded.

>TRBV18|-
CASSPQGAYEQYF
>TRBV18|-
CASSPDRSEAFF
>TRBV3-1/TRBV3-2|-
CASSQQGGPTDTQYF
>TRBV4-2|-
CASSQGGGHDNTEAFF
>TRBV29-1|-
CSVEQRGNEQFF
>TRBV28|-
CASSSSGSSGNTIYF
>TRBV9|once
CASRPQSFEAFF
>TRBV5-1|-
CASSLDAGQNYGYTF
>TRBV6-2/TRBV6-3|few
CASTPEGQGPGNTIYF
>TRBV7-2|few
CASSWRDRGEQYF
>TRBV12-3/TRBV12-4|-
CASRPQNTGELFF
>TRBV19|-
CASSRGPGNQPQHF
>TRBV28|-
CASTLGPRPGQGSYGYTF
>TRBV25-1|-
CASSRAEGTGNTIYF
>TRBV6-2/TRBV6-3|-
CASSYGGLAGELFF
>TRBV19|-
CASSMFGGPNTEAFF
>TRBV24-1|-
CATSGVTGTGSSNYGYTF
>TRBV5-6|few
CASSLALAISGYTF
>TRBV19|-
CASSIQGGTPGSEQYF
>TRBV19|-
CASRGPTNQPQHF
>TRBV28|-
CASSPDRFYGYTF
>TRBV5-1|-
CASSFQGQGDYGYTF
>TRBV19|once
CASSLTGNRYEQYF
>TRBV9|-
CASSTGLAVTDTQYF
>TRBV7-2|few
CASSAGVGGYTF
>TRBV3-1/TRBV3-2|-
CASSQDRRVYGYTF
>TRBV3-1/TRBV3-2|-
CASSEYQGAVHSGNTIYF
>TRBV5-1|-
CASSLVGVQETQYF
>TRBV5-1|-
CASSGGLDTSTDTQYF
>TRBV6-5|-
CASSLQGKSEAFF
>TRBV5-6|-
CASTRGWGADEQYF
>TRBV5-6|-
CASSLVGTDTQYF
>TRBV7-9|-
CASSPRQGTLMNTEAFF
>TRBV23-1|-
CASSQSGRRQPQHF
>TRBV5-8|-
CASSPGMAGGRPDTQYF
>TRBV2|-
CASSWTGPRYEQYF
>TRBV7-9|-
CASSQGAGEGNQPQHF
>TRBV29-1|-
CSVEVVYEQYF
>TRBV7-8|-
CASSLEDSSNQPQHF
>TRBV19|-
CASRTGGEQFF
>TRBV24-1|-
CATSDGGTGYEQYF
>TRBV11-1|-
CASSLDGRGGTDTQYF